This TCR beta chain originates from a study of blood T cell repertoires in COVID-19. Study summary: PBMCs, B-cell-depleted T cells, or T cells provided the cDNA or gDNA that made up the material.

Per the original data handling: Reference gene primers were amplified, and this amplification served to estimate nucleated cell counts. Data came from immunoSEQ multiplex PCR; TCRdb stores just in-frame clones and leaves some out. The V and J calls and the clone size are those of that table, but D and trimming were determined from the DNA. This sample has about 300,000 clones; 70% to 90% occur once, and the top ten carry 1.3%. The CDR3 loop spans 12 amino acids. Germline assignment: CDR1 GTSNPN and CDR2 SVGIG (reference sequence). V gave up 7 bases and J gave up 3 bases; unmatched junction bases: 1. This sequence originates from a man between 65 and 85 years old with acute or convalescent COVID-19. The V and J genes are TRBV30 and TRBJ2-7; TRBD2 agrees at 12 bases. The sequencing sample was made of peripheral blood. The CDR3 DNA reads TGTGCCTCGACTAGCGGGAGCTACGAGCAGTACTTC. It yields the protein CASTSGSYEQYF.